The T cell receptor (beta chain) described here comes from a study of regulatory T cells in long-lasting Graves disease. The authors built TCR beta libraries using iRepertoire HTBI primers and Arm-PCR of CDR3 regions. One entry per CDR3 protein, called by TCRdb with MiXCR from the multiplex PCR reads. This table has around 430,000 distinct CDR3 sequences, around a fifth appearing once. V was pared by 2 bases and J by 1 base, with 11 bases between. This CDR3 comprises 16 residues. Per germline, CDR1 SGHTA and CDR2 FQGNSA. The sample's time point: persistent/refractory GD, antithyroid drugs over 5 years with positive TRAb. Researchers made the TCR library from RNA that was extracted from PBMCs.

This receptor was identified in a female donor with Graves disease. The sequences come from peripheral blood mononuclear cells (PBMCs), collected when the disease was refractory, from a patient treated with antithyroid drugs. The rearrangement links TRBV7-2 to TRBJ2-2; maybe TRBD1 (6 bases). CDR3 DNA: TGTGCCAGCAGCTTATTCGAGACAGGGAACACCGGGGAGCTGTTTTTT. It specifies CASSLFETGNTGELFF. Drawing the rest from reference TRBV7-2 and TRBJ2-2, the complete variable domain is GAGVSQSPSNKVTEKGKDVELRCDPISGHTALYWYRQSLGQGLEFLIYFQGNSAPDKSGLPSDRFSAERTGGSVSTLTIQRTQQEDSAVYLCASSLFETGNTGELFFGEGSRLTVL.